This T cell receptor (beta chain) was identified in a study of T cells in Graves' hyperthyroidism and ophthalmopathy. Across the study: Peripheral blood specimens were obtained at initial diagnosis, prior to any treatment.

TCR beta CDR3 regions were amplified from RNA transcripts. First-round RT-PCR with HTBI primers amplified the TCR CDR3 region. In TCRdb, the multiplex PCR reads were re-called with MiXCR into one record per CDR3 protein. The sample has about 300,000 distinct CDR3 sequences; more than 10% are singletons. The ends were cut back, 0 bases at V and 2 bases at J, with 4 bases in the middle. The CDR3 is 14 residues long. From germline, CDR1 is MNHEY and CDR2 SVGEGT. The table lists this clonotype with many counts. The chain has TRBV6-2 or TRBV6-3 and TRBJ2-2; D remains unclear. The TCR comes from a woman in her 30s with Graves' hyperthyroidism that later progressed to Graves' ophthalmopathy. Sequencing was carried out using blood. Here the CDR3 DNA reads TGTGCCAGCAGTTACTCTCTCAACACCGGGGAGCTGTTTTTT. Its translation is CASSYSLNTGELFF.